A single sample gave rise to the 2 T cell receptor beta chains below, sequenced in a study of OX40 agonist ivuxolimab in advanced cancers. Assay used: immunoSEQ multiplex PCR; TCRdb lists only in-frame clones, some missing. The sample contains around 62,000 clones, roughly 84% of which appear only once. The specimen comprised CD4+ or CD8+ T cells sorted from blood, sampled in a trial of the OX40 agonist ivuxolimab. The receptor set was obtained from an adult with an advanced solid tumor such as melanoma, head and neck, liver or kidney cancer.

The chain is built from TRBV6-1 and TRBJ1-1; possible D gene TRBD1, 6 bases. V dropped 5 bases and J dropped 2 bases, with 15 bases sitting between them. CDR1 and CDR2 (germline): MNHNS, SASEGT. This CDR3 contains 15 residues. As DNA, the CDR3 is TGTGCCAGCAGTCAACAGGGAGGGCAAAACACTGAAGCTTTCTTT. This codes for CASSQQGGQNTEAFF.

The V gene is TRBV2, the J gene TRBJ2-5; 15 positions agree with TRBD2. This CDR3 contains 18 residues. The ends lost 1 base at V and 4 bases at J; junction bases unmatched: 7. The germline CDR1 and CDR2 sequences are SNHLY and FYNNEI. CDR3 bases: TGTGCCAGCAGTGAAGGGACTAGCGGGGGGGCGTGGGGAGAGACCCAGTACTTC. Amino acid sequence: CASSEGTSGGAWGETQYF.